Presented here are 16 T cell receptor beta chains from one specimen sequenced in a study of shared clonotypes between healthy human individuals. Libraries were prepared by immunoSEQ multiplex PCR; TCRdb keeps only in-frame clonotypes and omits some of them. In the table there are over 2 million clones, 95% of which are singletons. Sequencing used naive CD4+ T cells sorted from blood. Subset here: CD45RA+ positively selected. The receptors were gathered from a man younger than 35 in good health.

The chain carries TRBV27 and TRBJ2-1, with a tentative D call TRBD1 (6 bases). This CDR3 is built from 16 residues. V was trimmed by 6 bases and J by 8 bases, leaving 23 bases between them. Germline assignment: CDR1 MNHEY and CDR2 SMNVEV (reference sequence). As DNA, the CDR3 is TGTGCCAGCAGCCCCCCCCGGGACACCTGGTCGGATGAGCAGTTCTTC. It encodes CASSPPRDTWSDEQFF.

The genes are TRBV30 and TRBJ2-7; a possible D gene is TRBD2 (5 bases). The V gene's germline CDR1 is GTSNPN and CDR2 SVGIG (reference sequence). The CDR3 covers 12 residues. V lost 0 bases, J lost 6 bases, and 9 bases lay in between. The CDR3 region has the DNA TGTGCCTGGAGTGTACTTAGCGCCGAGCAGTACTTC. Encoded protein: CAWSVLSAEQYF.

The CDR3 DNA reads as TGTGCCAGCAGCTTAGGTCGGGAGTTCTACAATGAGCAGTTCTTC. Translation: CASSLGREFYNEQFF. The chain joins TRBV7-2 to TRBJ2-1; tentatively, D is TRBD2 (6 bases). Per germline, CDR1 SGHTA and CDR2 FQGNSA. The CDR3 runs to 15 residues. Between the trimmed V and J ends, which lost 1 base and 3 bases, there was a span of 10 bases.

The chain uses TRBV29-1 and TRBJ1-2; D uncertain. The germline gives CDR1 SQVTM, CDR2 ANQGSEA. V was cut by 3 bases and J by 0 bases, with 8 bases left in between. The CDR3 runs to 13 residues. The CDR3 is CSVERRTNYGYTF. CDR3 bases: TGCAGCGTTGAGCGACGGACTAACTATGGCTACACCTTC.

A single count supports this clone. The chain is built from TRBV5-1 and TRBJ2-3; 8 bases are a match to TRBD1. CDR1 and CDR2 (germline): SGHRS, YFSETQ. There are 17 residues in the CDR3. J was trimmed by 4 bases and V by 3 bases; bases with no gene match: 13. For the CDR3, the DNA is TGCGCCAGCAGCTCACAGGGGGGCGTTAGTGGGGCAGATACGCAGTATTTT. Translation gives CASSSQGGVSGADTQYF. Full variable domain (outside the CDR3, taken from reference TRBV5-1 and TRBJ2-3): KAGVTQTPRYLIKTRGQQVTLSCSPISGHRSVSWYQQTPGQGLQFLFEYFSETQRNKGNFPGRFSGRQFSNSRSEMNVSTLELGDSALYLCASSSQGGVSGADTQYFGPGTRLTVL.

Regarding this clone: The junction does not match germline at one end; this may be a read error. V and J are TRBV7-2 and TRBJ2-7; tentative D call: TRBD1 (6 bases). The CDR3 consists of 15 residues. The germline V gene has CDR1 SGHTA and CDR2 FQGNSA. The CDR3 sequence is CASSLGTGSTYAQYF. The CDR3 DNA sequence: TGTGCCAGCAGCTTAGGAACAGGGTCGACCTACGCGCAGTACTTC.

This chain joins TRBV2 and TRBJ2-3; TRBD1 matches 10 bases. Germline assignment: CDR1 SNHLY and CDR2 FYNNEI. The trim removed 6 bases at V and 6 bases at J, leaving 6 bases unmatched. The CDR3 has 14 amino acids. CDR3 amino acids: CASRVTGGADTQYF. The CDR3 DNA reads TGTGCCAGCAGAGTGACAGGGGGCGCCGATACGCAGTATTTT.

This clone was found once. The chain joins TRBV7-9 to TRBJ2-1, with 7 bases aligning to TRBD2. CDR3 length: 16 amino acids. V was pared by 2 bases and J by 7 bases, with 11 bases of the junction left unmatched. CDR1 and CDR2 from the germline V gene are SEHNR and FQNEAQ (reference sequence). CDR3 in amino acids: CASSLIGGRVLNEQFF. The CDR3 DNA reads as TGTGCCAGCAGCTTAATCGGCGGGAGAGTTTTGAATGAGCAGTTCTTC.

Comment on this clone: The junction and the germline gene differ at one end; a read error may be behind it. This rearrangement joins TRBV11-2 to TRBJ1-1; 9 bases fit TRBD1. The CDR3 length is 13 residues. The V gene's germline CDR1 is SGHAT and CDR2 FQNNGV. CDR3 nucleotide sequence: TGTGCCAGCAGCTTAGGGACAGGGGTTGACGCCTACTTT. Its translation is CASSLGTGVDAYF.

The count of this clone is one. The chain recombines TRBV9 with TRBJ1-2; D ambiguous. V dropped 0 bases and J dropped 8 bases, with 8 bases sitting between them. Germline lookup yields CDR1 SGDLS and CDR2 YYNGEE. The CDR3 totals 12 residues. In DNA form, the CDR3 reads TGTGCCAGCAGCGTAGGGAGTGTGGGCTACACCTTC. Encoded protein: CASSVGSVGYTF.

The chain is built from TRBV5-1 and TRBJ1-2; D may be TRBD1 (5 bases). The germline V gene encodes CDR1 SGHRS and CDR2 YFSETQ. The CDR3 runs to 15 residues. The V end was cut by 0 bases, the J end by 6 bases, with 15 bases between. Here the CDR3 DNA reads TGCGCCAGCAGCTTGGCGTCGGGGGTTGTTGATGGCTACACCTTC. Translating gives CASSLASGVVDGYTF.

The genes are TRBV7-9 and TRBJ2-2; D ambiguous. Germline-derived CDR1 and CDR2 are SEHNR and FQNEAQ (reference sequence). The CDR3 covers 13 residues. Trimming cost V 6 bases and J 5 bases, with 10 bases left between them. The CDR3 coding sequence is TGTGCCAGCAGGAGGAAGGAGACCGGGGAGCTGTTTTTT. This codes for CASRRKETGELFF. Variable domain in full (rest from reference TRBV7-9 and TRBJ2-2): DTGVSQNPRHKITKRGQNVTFRCDPISEHNRLYWYRQTLGQGPEFLTYFQNEAQLEKSRLLSDRFSAERPKGSFSTLEIQRTEQGDSAMYLCASRRKETGELFFGEGSRLTVL.

The chain has TRBV4-3 and TRBJ1-2, with D hard to call. Germline lookup yields CDR1 LGHNA and CDR2 YSLEER. This CDR3 has 13 amino acids. V lost 0 bases and J lost 8, with 10 bases in between. The CDR3 here is CASSQEPGRGYTF. The CDR3 DNA sequence: TGCGCCAGCAGCCAAGAGCCTGGACGCGGCTACACCTTC.

This sequence joins TRBV9 and TRBJ1-2; possible D gene TRBD1, 5 bases. This CDR3 has 15 residues. The germline V gene has CDR1 SGDLS and CDR2 YYNGEE. V lost 6 bases and J lost 4, with 19 bases in between. The CDR3 reads CASTSPLRGIYGYTF. The CDR3 DNA is TGTGCCAGCACCTCTCCCCTCCGGGGCATCTATGGCTACACCTTC.

The chain uses TRBV10-3 and TRBJ2-3, with no clear D. This CDR3 has 12 residues. V dropped 5 bases and J dropped 5 bases, with 8 bases sitting between them. CDR1 is ENHRY and CDR2 is SYGVKD in the germline V gene. The CDR3 nucleotides read TGTGCCATCAGTTTTTCCCAAGATACGCAGTATTTT. Translating it yields CAISFSQDTQYF.

The chain employs TRBV19 and TRBJ1-5, with a possible D match to TRBD1 (5 bases). V lost 5 bases, J lost 8 bases, and 16 bases lay in between. The CDR3 spans 14 residues. The germline gives CDR1 LNHDA, CDR2 SQIVND (reference sequence). The CDR3 region is CASSRQSRSEPQHF. CDR3 bases: TGTGCCAGTAGTCGACAGTCCCGTTCGGAGCCCCAGCATTTT. Full variable domain (rest looked up from reference TRBV19 and TRBJ1-5): DGGITQSPKYLFRKEGQNVTLSCEQNLNHDAMYWYRQDPGQGLRLIYYSQIVNDFQKGDIAEGYSVSREKKESFPLTVTSAQKNPTAFYLCASSRQSRSEPQHFGDGTRLSIL.